This T cell receptor (beta chain) comes out of a study of blood T cell repertoires in COVID-19. The wider study: Acute and convalescent COVID-19 specimens originated in the United States, Italy and Spain. T cells, B-cell-depleted T cells, or PBMCs supplied cDNA or gDNA.

V dropped 5 bases and J dropped 0 bases, with 11 bases sitting between them. This CDR3 is built from 15 residues. CDR1 ENHRY and CDR2 SYGVKD come from the germline V gene. Original processing notes: Scientists estimated how many nucleated cells there were by amplifying reference gene primers. Sequencing used immunoSEQ multiplex PCR; TCRdb keeps in-frame clones, though not all of them. The V and J calls and clone size are taken from that table; D and trimming were inferred from the DNA. The table has roughly 300,000 clones, about 87% seen once. The chain links TRBV10-3 to TRBJ1-5, with a possible D match to TRBD1 (6 bases). Source material: peripheral blood. The clonotype originates from a woman aged 40 to 50 who had recovered from COVID-19. The CDR3 sequence: CAISPGQFSNQPQHF. The CDR3 coding sequence is TGTGCCATCAGTCCAGGACAGTTTAGCAATCAGCCCCAGCATTTT.